Presented here are 22 T cell receptor beta chains from one specimen sequenced in a study of blood T cells in healthy people across ages. Next came a second PCR, run for about 6 to 12 cycles, which used a sample-barcoded 5' primer along with a J-beta primer mix. Using its own MiXCR run on the 5' RACE reads, TCRdb lists one record per CDR3 protein. The data contain a few hundred thousand distinct CDR3 sequences, about 28% of them singletons. These same data were also listed under a study on T cells of mothers and their children.

The sample consisted of blood. The receptors derive from a boy between 2 and 10 years old in good health.

This clonotype was picked up a small number of times. This sequence joins TRBV7-6 and TRBJ2-7; TRBD2 aligns across 10 bases. The CDR3 is 16 residues long. Germline assignment: CDR1 SGHVS and CDR2 FNYEAQ. V lost 3 bases and J lost 2; bases outside the gene matches: 7. This chain's CDR3 is CASSFGGLAIAYEQYF. CDR3 nucleotides: TGTGCCAGCAGCTTTGGGGGACTAGCGATTGCCTACGAGCAGTACTTC.

The CDR3 is CSALTGGGGPRGDTQYF. In DNA form, the CDR3 reads TGCAGCGCCCTCACTGGGGGCGGGGGGCCGCGGGGAGATACGCAGTATTTT. This chain uses TRBV29-1 with TRBJ2-3; 8 bases line up with TRBD2. The CDR3 length is 17 residues. J was trimmed by 5 bases and V by 7 bases; bases with no gene match: 20. In germline, CDR1 is SQVTM, CDR2 ANQGSEA.

This clonotype was observed a few times. The chain employs TRBV6-5 and TRBJ2-1; a possible D gene is TRBD2 (6 bases). The tail of the sequence fits TRBJ2-7 better, so the J call may be wrong. The CDR3 has 13 amino acids. Germline-derived CDR1 and CDR2 are MNHEY and SVGAGI. The CDR3 here is CASTPGGSLEQYF. The CDR3 DNA sequence: TGTGCCAGCACCCCTGGGGGGAGCCTCGAGCAGTACTTC.

This clonotype was seen a few times. The chain has TRBV10-3 and TRBJ2-2; D call uncertain. Germline V gene sequence: CDR1 ENHRY, CDR2 SYGVKD. Trimming took 2 bases from V and 0 from J, leaving 13 bases between them. The CDR3 is made up of 17 amino acids. In DNA, the CDR3 is TGTGCCATCAGTGAGAGGGTAGCACCCTCGAACACCGGGGAGCTGTTTTTT. It encodes CAISERVAPSNTGELFF.

The chain is built from TRBV11-2 and TRBJ1-1; TRBD1 matches at 9 bases. The CDR3 loop spans 16 amino acids. Germline trimming cut 5 bases from V and 4 bases from J; bases unmatched to any gene: 11. Germline V CDR1 and CDR2: SGHAT, FQNNGV. The CDR3 reads CASSPGDRVIGTEAFF. CDR3 in DNA: TGTGCCAGCAGCCCGGGGGACAGGGTAATTGGCACTGAAGCTTTCTTT.

DNA for the CDR3: TGTGCCAGCAGCCCCCGGCGGTGGGGTAGCAATCAGCCCCAGCATTTT. Residues: CASSPRRWGSNQPQHF. The gene calls are TRBV7-8 and TRBJ1-5; D call uncertain. This CDR3 has 16 amino acids. V lost 5 bases to trimming and J lost 0 bases, with 14 bases between them. CDR1 and CDR2 from the germline V gene are SGHVS and FQNEAQ.

This clonotype was observed a few times. The chain uses TRBV5-5 and TRBJ2-7; D might be TRBD1 or TRBD2, each matching 5 bases. Germline assignment: CDR1 SGHKS and CDR2 YYEKEE (reference sequence). This CDR3 region has 14 residues. V shed 3 bases and J shed 11 bases, with 21 bases lying between them. The CDR3 DNA follows: TGTGCCAGCAGCTCTCGGGACGGGGTACGAGGGGAGTACTTC. It codes for CASSSRDGVRGEYF.

This chain joins TRBV30 and TRBJ2-3; TRBD1 is a possible D gene (6 bases). Germline-derived CDR1 and CDR2 are GTSNPN and SVGIG (reference sequence). The V end lost 0 bases, the J end lost 1 base, and 11 bases lay between the germline ends. The CDR3 spans 15 residues. CDR3 sequence (DNA): TGTGCCTGGAGTGTATTCAGGGGAGGCACAGATACGCAGTATTTT. It specifies CAWSVFRGGTDTQYF.

This clonotype has just a few counts. The J gene is TRBJ2-3, the V gene TRBV3-1, with D unresolved. CDR1 LGHDT and CDR2 YNNKEL come from the germline V gene (reference sequence). This CDR3 has 14 amino acids. Trimming left V 4 bases short and J 0 bases short, with 8 bases between. The CDR3 loop reads CASSPQTSTDTQYF. CDR3 in DNA: TGTGCCAGCAGCCCTCAGACGAGCACAGATACGCAGTATTTT.

The chain has TRBV24-1 and TRBJ2-1; 9 nucleotides match TRBD1. CDR3 size: 16 residues. Germline-derived CDR1 and CDR2 are KGHDR and SFDVKD. V was pared by 3 bases and J by 9 bases, with 11 bases of the junction left unmatched. CDR3 in DNA: TGTGCCACCAGTGATCCTGCCGGGACAGGGTCTAGTGAGCAGTTCTTC. It encodes CATSDPAGTGSSEQFF.

This chain uses TRBV29-1 with TRBJ2-7; D could derive from TRBD1 or TRBD2 (5 bases each). CDR3 size: 14 residues. V was clipped by 7 bases and J by 2 bases, with 18 bases between them. CDR1 and CDR2 from the germline V gene are SQVTM and ANQGSEA. This CDR3 reads CSASPGTSAYEQYF. The CDR3 nucleotides are TGCAGCGCTTCTCCGGGGACGTCCGCCTACGAGCAGTACTTC.

V gene TRBV5-1 combines with J gene TRBJ2-1; weak D call: TRBD2 (6 bases). Germline V lookup: CDR1 SGHRS, CDR2 YFSETQ. Trimming shortened V by 0 bases and J by 0 bases, and 7 bases separated the two germline ends. This CDR3 is 15 amino acids long. DNA for the CDR3: TGCGCCAGCAGCTTGGTAGCGGACTCCTACAATGAGCAGTTCTTC. Amino acid sequence: CASSLVADSYNEQFF.

This clonotype was detected a few times. This chain links TRBV3-1 with TRBJ1-2; D gene unclear. Germline assignment: CDR1 LGHDT and CDR2 YNNKEL (reference sequence). The CDR3 length is 15 residues. The ends were cut back, 0 bases at V and 8 bases at J, with 16 bases in the middle. CDR3 sequence reads: CASSQDARPNRGYTF. The CDR3 nucleotides are TGTGCCAGCAGCCAAGATGCCAGGCCCAATCGGGGCTACACCTTC.

The chain has TRBV5-1 and TRBJ2-1; D call uncertain. CDR3 length: 15 amino acids. Trimming took 0 bases from V and 2 from J, leaving 9 bases between them. Germline CDR1 SGHRS, CDR2 YFSETQ. CDR3: CASSLVSGPYNEQFF. DNA of the CDR3: TGCGCCAGCAGCTTGGTATCGGGCCCCTACAATGAGCAGTTCTTC.

V is TRBV20-1 and J is TRBJ2-2; 8 bases are a match to TRBD1. This CDR3 is built from 16 residues. J lost 5 bases, V lost 0 bases, and 8 bases had no gene match. Germline V gene lookup returns CDR1 DFQATT and CDR2 SNEGSKA (reference sequence). The CDR3 here is CSARDLNRGDTGELFF. For the CDR3, the DNA is TGCAGTGCTAGAGATCTGAACAGGGGGGATACCGGGGAGCTGTTTTTT.

The V and J genes are TRBV20-1 and TRBJ2-1; 9 nucleotides agree with TRBD1. The CDR3 extends over 14 amino acids. The germline V gene encodes CDR1 DFQATT and CDR2 SNEGSKA (reference sequence). V shed 3 bases, J shed 2 bases, and the junction held 2 bases outside the gene matches. CDR3 bases: TGCAGTGCTAGGGGACAGGGACCCTACAATGAGCAGTTCTTC. Amino acids: CSARGQGPYNEQFF.

This clonotype was found a few times. The chain has TRBV7-9 and TRBJ2-7, with 7 bases identical to TRBD1. Germline V gives CDR1 SEHNR, CDR2 FQNEAQ (reference sequence). V was pared by 3 bases and J by 4 bases, with 6 bases of the junction left unmatched. CDR3 length: 14 residues. This CDR3 is CASSFRQGGYEQYF. For the CDR3, the DNA is TGTGCCAGCAGCTTCCGACAGGGCGGTTACGAGCAGTACTTC.

This clonotype was counted only a few times. V is TRBV6-1 and J is TRBJ2-5, with 10 bases fitting TRBD1. The CDR3 has 15 residues. Germline V gene data show CDR1 as MNHNS and CDR2 as SASEGT. After removal of 4 bases from V and 5 bases from J, the junction contained 7 bases not matched to a gene. This CDR3 is CASSASTGGGETQYF. The CDR3 DNA is TGTGCCAGCAGTGCGTCGACAGGGGGCGGTGAGACCCAGTACTTC.

This chain links TRBV7-2 with TRBJ2-5, with D possibly called TRBD1 or TRBD2 (5 bases each). CDR1 is SGHTA, CDR2 FQGNSA, per germline. The CDR3 runs to 14 residues. V lost 4 bases to trimming and J lost 5 bases, with 14 bases between them. The CDR3 is CASSSMGTGETQYF. CDR3 in DNA: TGTGCCAGCAGCTCGATGGGGACGGGGGAGACCCAGTACTTC.

This clonotype was found a few times. This chain links TRBV20-1 with TRBJ2-3; no clear D. The CDR3 sequence is 11 residues long. V lost 7 bases and J 2 bases, leaving 7 bases between the germline ends. The germline V gene encodes CDR1 DFQATT and CDR2 SNEGSKA (reference sequence). Here the CDR3 reads CSGVITDTQYF. The CDR3 DNA follows: TGCAGTGGGGTTATCACAGATACGCAGTATTTT.

This sequence joins TRBV12-3 or TRBV12-4 and TRBJ1-5; D may be TRBD1 (5 bases). This CDR3 has 14 amino acids. Trimming cost V 1 base and J 4 bases, with 8 bases left between them. The CDR3 nucleotides are TGTGCCAGCAGTTTAGAACGGGGGAATCAGCCCCAGCATTTT. Its translation is CASSLERGNQPQHF.

This clonotype was seen a handful of times. The chain has TRBV5-5 and TRBJ1-5; the D is unclear. CDR1 and CDR2 (germline): SGHKS, YYEKEE (reference sequence). Trimming pared 1 base from V and 2 bases from J, leaving 16 bases between. This CDR3 has 17 amino acids. As DNA, the CDR3 is TGTGCCAGCAGCTTGTTTTTTGGGGAAAGAGGCAATCAGCCCCAGCATTTT. This sequence encodes CASSLFFGERGNQPQHF.